This is a list of T cell receptor beta chains from one sample in a study of T-cell memory formation after mild COVID-19. TCRdb re-derived calls from the 5' RACE reads in MiXCR, one entry per CDR3 protein. The sample lists around 150,000 distinct CDR3 sequences; under 14% were seen once. The specimen sequenced was PBMCs or a T cell subset sorted from them (not recorded which). The source is a man between 18 and 35 years old who had mild COVID-19 (a few samples of this study predate the infection). Cell type and time point are not known. CDR3s include the opening cysteine and the closing phenylalanine or tryptophan. A D gene is named only where the DNA matches it firmly. For some rows the clone size is stated as once, few or many, or as a class when expanded; others skip it.

D gene,J gene,V gene,clone size,CDR3 protein,CDR3 DNA
TRBD1,TRBJ1-2,TRBV9,few,CASSPGTANYGYTF,TGTGCCAGCAGCCCCGGGACAGCTAACTATGGCTACACCTTC
-,TRBJ1-2,TRBV28,few,CASRATDNYGYTF,TGTGCCAGCAGGGCGACAGATAACTATGGCTACACCTTC
-,TRBJ2-5,TRBV11-2,few,CASSAGRPQETQYF,TGTGCCAGCAGCGCGGGACGGCCCCAAGAGACCCAGTACTTC
-,TRBJ2-1,TRBV7-2,many,CASSLARLEGENEQFF,TGTGCCAGCAGCTTAGCCCGTCTAGAAGGTGAGAATGAGCAGTTCTTC
TRBD1,TRBJ2-7,TRBV6-6,-,CASGGQATYEQYF,TGTGCCAGTGGGGGACAGGCAACCTACGAGCAGTACTTC
-,TRBJ1-2,TRBV24-1,-,CATRDSFYGYTF,TGTGCCACCAGGGACAGCTTCTATGGCTACACCTTC
-,TRBJ1-5,TRBV20-1,few,CSAREGEQDNQPQHF,TGCAGTGCTAGGGAAGGAGAACAGGACAATCAGCCCCAGCATTTT
-,TRBJ1-6,TRBV5-1,few,CASSLEGRDSPLHF,TGCGCCAGCAGCTTGGAGGGGCGGGATTCACCCCTCCACTTT
TRBD1,TRBJ2-3,TRBV10-3,-,CAISSGDRGITDTQYF,TGTGCCATCAGCTCCGGGGACAGGGGCATCACAGATACGCAGTATTTT
-,TRBJ2-3,TRBV9,-,CASSVEVSTDTQYF,TGTGCCAGCAGCGTAGAGGTCAGCACAGATACGCAGTATTTT
-,TRBJ2-5,TRBV29-1,many,CSVAQVQETQYF,TGCAGCGTTGCACAGGTCCAAGAGACCCAGTACTTC
-,TRBJ2-3,TRBV4-1,-,CASSRGSALRKSDTQYF,TGCGCCAGCAGCCGAGGGTCTGCGTTGCGGAAGTCGGATACGCAGTATTTT
-,TRBJ2-6,TRBV7-2,-,CASSLLSLISGANVLTF,TGTGCCAGCAGCTTATTGTCGCTGATCTCTGGGGCCAACGTCCTGACTTTC
-,TRBJ1-1,TRBV2,-,CASSEGVGTEAFF,TGTGCCAGCAGTGAAGGGGTGGGCACTGAAGCTTTCTTT
TRBD1,TRBJ2-7,TRBV4-1,many,CASSQDGTGPFYEQYF,TGCGCCAGCAGCCAAGATGGGACAGGGCCATTCTACGAGCAGTACTTC
TRBD1,TRBJ2-4,TRBV4-1,few,CASSQDAGGPNIQYF,TGCGCCAGCAGCCAAGACGCAGGGGGCCCGAACATTCAGTACTTC
-,TRBJ2-5,TRBV7-7,-,CASSLDGGIGETQYF,TGTGCCAGCAGCTTAGACGGGGGTATAGGAGAGACCCAGTACTTC
-,TRBJ2-2,TRBV12-3/TRBV12-4,few,CATRGEGTGELFF,TGTGCCACCAGGGGGGAGGGCACCGGGGAGCTGTTTTTT
-,TRBJ2-6,TRBV12-3/TRBV12-4,many,CASSFSSGANVLTF,TGTGCCAGCAGTTTTAGCTCTGGGGCCAACGTCCTGACTTTC
TRBD1,TRBJ1-5,TRBV28,many,CASSLGIGGEGQPQHF,TGTGCCAGCAGTTTAGGTATAGGGGGCGAAGGACAGCCCCAGCATTTT
-,TRBJ2-7,TRBV5-1,few,CASSRGHFPEQYF,TGCGCCAGCAGTCGGGGACATTTCCCCGAGCAGTACTTC
-,TRBJ2-5,TRBV6-2/TRBV6-3,few,CASSYWRGGTQYF,TGTGCCAGCAGTTACTGGCGGGGCGGGACCCAGTACTTC
TRBD2,TRBJ2-5,TRBV7-2,-,CASSFAGGPETQYF,TGTGCCAGCAGCTTCGCGGGGGGGCCTGAGACCCAGTACTTC
-,TRBJ1-6,TRBV7-8,many,CASSLVSGGDSPLHF,TGTGCCAGCAGCTTAGTCTCCGGGGGGGATTCACCCCTCCACTTT
-,TRBJ2-7,TRBV21-1,few,CASSKARGPAYF,TGTGCCAGCAGCAAAGCACGGGGGCCTGCGTACTTC
-,TRBJ1-2,TRBV12-3/TRBV12-4,few,CASTIRAANYGYTF,TGTGCCAGCACCATCAGAGCAGCTAACTATGGCTACACCTTC
TRBD1,TRBJ1-2,TRBV7-2,-,CASSYSTGENYGYTF,TGTGCCAGCAGCTACTCGACAGGGGAGAACTATGGCTACACCTTC
-,TRBJ1-2,TRBV15,-,CATSRVGRRDRYGYTF,TGTGCCACCAGCAGAGTGGGCAGGAGGGACCGCTATGGCTACACCTTC
TRBD2,TRBJ2-5,TRBV4-2,-,CASSQRGLAGGVYQETQYF,TGTGCCAGCAGCCAACGGGGACTAGCGGGGGGGGTGTACCAAGAGACCCAGTACTTC
TRBD1,TRBJ1-2,TRBV4-3,-,CASSQAGQVYGYTF,TGCGCCAGCAGCCAGGCTGGACAGGTCTATGGCTACACCTTC
TRBD2,TRBJ2-1,TRBV7-3,few,CASSFLSGASYNEQFF,TGTGCCAGCAGCTTCCTTAGCGGGGCCTCCTACAATGAGCAGTTCTTC
TRBD1,TRBJ1-5,TRBV6-5,-,CASRQGEYQPQHF,TGTGCCAGCAGGCAGGGGGAGTATCAGCCCCAGCATTTT
TRBD1,TRBJ1-4,TRBV4-2,-,CASSQRDRGREKLFF,TGTGCCAGCAGCCAGAGGGACAGGGGGAGAGAAAAACTGTTTTTT
TRBD1,TRBJ2-2,TRBV24-1,-,CATSDPTGVGELFF,TGTGCCACCAGTGATCCGACAGGGGTCGGGGAGCTGTTTTTT
-,TRBJ2-2,TRBV7-2,few,CASSLGTGYTGELFF,TGTGCCAGCAGCTTAGGGACGGGGTACACCGGGGAGCTGTTTTTT
TRBD2,TRBJ2-3,TRBV27,-,CASRLVPMSGGIADTQYF,TGTGCCAGCAGGTTGGTCCCCATGAGCGGGGGGATCGCAGATACGCAGTATTTT
-,TRBJ1-5,TRBV7-8,-,CASSAIDRDNQPQHF,TGTGCCAGCAGCGCCATAGACCGAGACAATCAGCCCCAGCATTTT
-,TRBJ2-2,TRBV18,-,CASSPLKGASTGELFF,TGTGCCAGCTCACCATTAAAAGGGGCAAGCACCGGGGAGCTGTTTTTT
-,TRBJ1-4,TRBV12-3/TRBV12-4,-,CASSGGSSDEKLFF,TGTGCCAGCAGCGGGGGGAGCAGTGATGAAAAACTGTTTTTT
-,TRBJ1-1,TRBV4-3,-,CASSQGVPAGPTEAFF,TGCGCCAGCAGCCAAGGGGTCCCCGCAGGGCCCACTGAAGCTTTCTTT
-,TRBJ2-1,TRBV20-1,few,CSARGGTVNEQFF,TGCAGTGCTAGAGGTGGGACGGTCAATGAGCAGTTCTTC
-,TRBJ1-5,TRBV27,-,CASCQSGQPQHF,TGTGCCAGCTGCCAGTCCGGTCAGCCCCAGCATTTT
-,TRBJ1-1,TRBV6-2/TRBV6-3,-,CASSPTRREAFF,TGTGCCAGCAGTCCGACCCGGCGGGAAGCTTTCTTT
-,TRBJ1-6,TRBV5-1,few,CASSPTGASPLHF,TGCGCCAGCAGCCCGACAGGCGCATCACCCCTCCACTTT
-,TRBJ2-1,TRBV28,-,CASSFPLTSPPFF,TGTGCCAGCAGTTTTCCGCTAACTAGCCCCCCGTTCTTC
-,TRBJ2-7,TRBV5-5,few,CASSLEWGSYEQYF,TGTGCCAGCAGCTTGGAATGGGGGTCCTACGAGCAGTACTTC
-,TRBJ2-4,TRBV3-1,-,CASSQLSVAKNIQYF,TGTGCCAGCAGCCAACTGTCGGTGGCCAAAAACATTCAGTACTTC
-,TRBJ2-4,TRBV5-8,-,CASTNAEGLAKNIQYF,TGTGCCAGCACCAATGCGGAGGGGCTGGCCAAAAACATTCAGTACTTC
-,TRBJ1-2,TRBV7-2,many,CASSTYYRVNKHGYTF,TGTGCCAGCAGCACCTATTACAGGGTGAACAAACATGGCTACACCTTC
TRBD2,TRBJ2-5,TRBV20-1,few,CSAGRAGRSETQYF,TGCAGTGCTGGTCGAGCGGGGCGGTCAGAGACCCAGTACTTC
-,TRBJ1-3,TRBV20-1,-,CSAARRGPLRNTIYF,TGCAGTGCTGCCAGACGAGGGCCCCTCCGAAACACCATATATTTT
TRBD1,TRBJ2-3,TRBV19,-,CASSILAGTATDTQYF,TGTGCCAGTAGTATTCTCGCCGGGACAGCCACAGATACGCAGTATTTT
TRBD2,TRBJ2-3,TRBV12-3/TRBV12-4,few,CASSPPRRLAGADTQYF,TGTGCCAGCAGTCCCCCTCGCAGGCTAGCGGGGGCCGATACGCAGTATTTT